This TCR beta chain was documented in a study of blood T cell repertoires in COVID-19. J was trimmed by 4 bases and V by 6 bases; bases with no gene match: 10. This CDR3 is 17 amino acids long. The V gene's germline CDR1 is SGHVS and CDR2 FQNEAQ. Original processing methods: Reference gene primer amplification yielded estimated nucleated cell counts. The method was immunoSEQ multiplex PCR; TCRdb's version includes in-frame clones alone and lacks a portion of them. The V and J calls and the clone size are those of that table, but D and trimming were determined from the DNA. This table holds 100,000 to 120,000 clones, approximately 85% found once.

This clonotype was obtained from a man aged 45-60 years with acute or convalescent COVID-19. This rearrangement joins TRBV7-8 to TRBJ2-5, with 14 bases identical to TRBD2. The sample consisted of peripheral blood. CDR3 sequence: CASSSTWTSGRSETQYF. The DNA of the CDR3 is TGTGCCAGCAGTTCGACGTGGACTAGCGGGAGGTCAGAGACCCAGTACTTC.